One sample yielded the 29 T cell receptor beta chains listed below, sequenced in a study of Graves' ophthalmopathy and Graves' hyperthyroidism. Amplified material comprised TCR beta CDR3 regions derived from RNA transcripts. The first-round RT-PCR employed HTBI primers together with the Qiagen OneStep RT-PCR kit. A multiplex PCR was then performed as the second round. TCRdb reprocessed the multiplex PCR reads with MiXCR, giving one entry per CDR3 protein. The sample carries around 400,000 distinct CDR3 sequences, around 21% recorded once. Source material: peripheral blood. The receptors come from a young woman with stable Graves' hyperthyroidism.

This clonotype was detected only once. The genes are TRBV6-1 and TRBJ1-1; D possibly corresponds to TRBD1 (5 bases). This CDR3 has 15 residues. V lost 6 bases to trimming and J lost 2 bases, with 16 bases between them. Germline values: CDR1 MNHNS, CDR2 SASEGT. The CDR3 region is CASRQRQLLNTEAFF. The CDR3 nucleotides are TGTGCCAGCAGACAAAGACAGCTTCTTAACACTGAAGCTTTCTTT.

V usage is TRBV20-1 and J usage is TRBJ2-5; 7 bases match TRBD1. This CDR3 is 13 amino acids long. V was pared by 5 bases and J by 1 base, with 4 bases of the junction left unmatched. In germline, CDR1 is DFQATT, CDR2 SNEGSKA (reference sequence). The CDR3 region is CSARDSPQETQYF. The CDR3 DNA reads TGCAGTGCTCGGGACAGCCCCCAAGAGACCCAGTACTTC.

In its sample, this clonotype was seen many times. The junction departs from germline at one end; a sequencing error may be responsible. The chain uses TRBV5-1 and TRBJ1-1; 12 nucleotides align to TRBD1. This CDR3 has 16 residues. Germline CDR1 reads SGHRS; CDR2 reads YFSETQ. CDR3 in amino acids: CASSRGTGGVNTEAFF. The CDR3 region has the DNA TGCGCCAGCAGCCGAGGGACAGGGGGCGTGAATACTGAAGCTTTCTTT.

This clonotype was seen repeatedly, ten times or more. The V and J genes are TRBV30 and TRBJ1-2, with TRBD1 as a possible D gene (5 bases). The CDR3 spans 13 residues. Deletions cut 3 bases from V and 4 bases from J, with 12 bases between. CDR1 and CDR2 (germline): GTSNPN, SVGIG (reference sequence). The DNA of the CDR3 is TGTGCCTGGAGGCAGGGAGGATCCTATGGCTACACCTTC. Protein: CAWRQGGSYGYTF.

This clonotype was picked up many times. The chain has TRBV6-5 and TRBJ2-2; D is possibly TRBD2 (5 bases). V lost 4 bases to trimming and J lost 7 bases, with 16 bases between them. This CDR3 region has 15 residues. Germline values: CDR1 MNHEY, CDR2 SVGAGI. The CDR3 here is CASSFLDVAGGELFF. In DNA form, the CDR3 reads TGTGCCAGCAGTTTCTTGGACGTCGCGGGCGGGGAGCTGTTTTTT.

This clonotype has ten or more counts. The chain employs TRBV24-1 and TRBJ2-2, with 11 bases aligning to TRBD2. V trimming: 3 bases; J trimming: 5 bases; junction bases outside the gene matches: 7. Germline V CDR1 and CDR2: KGHDR, SFDVKD. This CDR3 region has 17 residues. The CDR3: CATSDTRASGRTGELFF. The CDR3 DNA is TGTGCCACCAGTGATACCCGGGCTAGCGGGAGGACCGGGGAGCTGTTTTTT.

Many counts were recorded for this clonotype. The rearrangement joins TRBV6-1 to TRBJ1-5; D might be TRBD1 (5 bases). The CDR3 loop spans 15 amino acids. CDR1 and CDR2 (germline): MNHNS, SASEGT. V lost 6 bases to trimming and J lost 2 bases, with 14 bases between them. CDR3 region: CASRGEWGGNQPQHF. CDR3 DNA sequence: TGTGCCAGCAGGGGCGAGTGGGGCGGCAATCAGCCCCAGCATTTT.

This clonotype was picked up a small number of times. The gene calls are TRBV29-1 and TRBJ2-7, with D perhaps TRBD1 (6 bases). V dropped 6 bases and J dropped 3 bases, with 18 bases sitting between them. From germline, CDR1 is SQVTM and CDR2 ANQGSEA. The CDR3 is 14 residues long. This CDR3 is CSVVGEQGFYEQYF. Here the CDR3 DNA reads TGCAGCGTCGTAGGGGAGCAGGGGTTCTACGAGCAGTACTTC.

This clonotype was counted ten times or more. The chain employs TRBV11-1 and TRBJ2-7; D might be TRBD2 (6 bases). The V gene's germline CDR1 is SGHAT and CDR2 FQDESV (reference sequence). The V end was cut by 10 bases, the J end by 0 bases, with 16 bases between. This CDR3 spans 14 amino acids. The CDR3 spells CATAWGLGSYEQYF. The CDR3 nucleotides are TGTGCCACCGCTTGGGGACTGGGCTCCTACGAGCAGTACTTC. The full variable domain, in which reference TRBV11-1 and TRBJ2-7 provide the parts outside the CDR3, is EAEVAQSPRYKITEKSQAVAFWCDPISGHATLYWYRQILGQGPELLVQFQDESVVDDSQLPKDRFSAERLKGVDSTLKIQPAELGDSAMYLCATAWGLGSYEQYFGPGTRLTVT.

This clonotype showed up many times. The chain has TRBV9 and TRBJ2-5; the match to TRBD2 covers 15 bases. V lost 3 bases, J lost 9 bases, and 12 bases stayed unmatched. This CDR3 region has 17 residues. CDR1 and CDR2 from the germline V gene are SGDLS and YYNGEE. The CDR3, as DNA: TGTGCCAGCAGCGGCCCGGGACTAGCGGGAGGTACAGGGGCCCAGTACTTC. Translated, it gives CASSGPGLAGGTGAQYF.

This clonotype was picked up many times. A much larger clone is a single base away; this may be a read error. The J gene is TRBJ2-5, the V gene TRBV11-1; possibly TRBD1 for D (6 bases). The CDR3 runs 17 residues. From germline, CDR1 is SGHAT and CDR2 FQDESV (reference sequence). The CDR3 DNA reads TGTGTCAGCAGCGATATCCGGGACACCTCGGCCGCGGAGACCCAGTACTTC. This gives the protein CVSSDIRDTSAAETQYF.

CDR3 protein: CASSYRGQGEYEQYF. The CDR3 DNA reads TGTGCCAGCAGTTACCGAGGACAGGGAGAATACGAGCAGTACTTC. The gene calls are TRBV6-2 or TRBV6-3 and TRBJ2-7; 8 bases fit TRBD1. After removal of 2 bases from V and 4 bases from J, the junction contained 7 bases not matched to a gene. The CDR3 covers 15 residues. CDR1 and CDR2 (germline): MNHEY, SVGEGT.

Concerning this clonotype itself: The junction differs from germline at one of its ends, possibly a read error. The J gene is TRBJ2-7, the V gene TRBV6-2 or TRBV6-3, with D unclear. From germline, CDR1 is MNHEY and CDR2 SVGEGT. CDR3 length: 11 residues. In DNA, the CDR3 is TGTGGCAGCAGCCGTGCAAGGGAGCAGTACTTC. Amino acid sequence: CGSSRAREQYF.

This clonotype was seen ten or more times. V gene TRBV6-2 or TRBV6-3 combines with J gene TRBJ2-7; D is undetermined. Germline CDR1 reads MNHEY; CDR2 reads SVGEGT. V gave up 6 bases and J gave up 3 bases, with 15 bases separating them. This CDR3 comprises 14 residues. CDR3 DNA: TGTGCCAGCAGCCCTACGGTTTTGGTCTACGAGCAGTACTTC. It encodes CASSPTVLVYEQYF.

This clonotype was observed many times. The V call is TRBV6-2 or TRBV6-3, the J call TRBJ1-5, with D possibly TRBD1 on 5 matching bases. The CDR3 consists of 17 residues. V lost 2 bases to trimming and J lost 2 bases, with 16 bases between them. CDR1 and CDR2 (germline): MNHEY, SVGEGT. The CDR3 coding sequence is TGTGCCAGCAGTTACCCCTCCGACCGGGACGGCAATCAGCCCCAGCATTTT. Protein product: CASSYPSDRDGNQPQHF.

The sample holds many counts of this clonotype. The chain employs TRBV4-1 and TRBJ2-5; 7 bases fit TRBD1. The V segment lost 3 bases and the J segment 4 bases; nucleotides outside the gene matches: 8. The CDR3 extends over 15 amino acids. The germline CDR1 and CDR2 sequences are MGHRA and YSYEKL. CDR3 nucleotides: TGCGCCAGCAGCCAGCAACAGGGGAATGGAGAGACCCAGTACTTC. Translation: CASSQQQGNGETQYF.

This chain links TRBV12-3 or TRBV12-4 with TRBJ2-7; D possibly corresponds to TRBD2 (5 bases). The V end was cut by 3 bases, the J end by 4 bases, with 13 bases between. This CDR3 has 14 amino acids. CDR3: CASSFNGIGYEQYF. CDR3 DNA: TGTGCCAGCAGTTTCAACGGGATCGGATACGAGCAGTACTTC.

This clonotype has ten or more counts. The chain combines TRBV12-3 or TRBV12-4 with TRBJ1-5; a weak D match, TRBD1 (6 bases). The CDR3 has 13 residues. V lost 6 bases and J lost 3, with 9 bases in between. CDR3 loop: CASRGQDNQPQHF. DNA of the CDR3: TGTGCCAGCAGGGGACAAGACAATCAGCCCCAGCATTTT.

The chain is built from TRBV11-2 and TRBJ1-1, with D unclear. Trimming cost V 2 bases and J 3 bases, with 22 bases left between them. The germline V gene has CDR1 SGHAT and CDR2 FQNNGV. The CDR3 has 18 residues. CDR3 protein: CASSLLYRVGSMDTEAFF. The CDR3 DNA reads as TGTGCCAGCAGCTTACTATATAGGGTTGGAAGTATGGACACTGAAGCTTTCTTT.

This clonotype showed up many times. The chain combines TRBV20-1 with TRBJ2-7, with 15 bases aligning to TRBD2. J was trimmed by 7 bases and V by 0 bases; bases with no gene match: 7. The CDR3 contains 16 residues. CDR1 and CDR2 (germline): DFQATT, SNEGSKA (reference sequence). CDR3: CSARDGTSGRRREQYF. CDR3 sequence (DNA): TGCAGTGCTAGAGATGGGACTAGCGGGAGGCGTCGAGAGCAGTACTTC.

The table lists this clonotype with many counts. J is TRBJ2-7 and V is TRBV5-1; D is unresolved. The CDR3 has 15 amino acids. Per the germline V gene, CDR1 is SGHRS and CDR2 is YFSETQ. V was cut by 2 bases and J by 1 base, with 13 bases left in between. The CDR3 loop reads CASSFGLGRSYEQYF. For the CDR3, the DNA is TGCGCCAGCAGCTTCGGGCTAGGCAGGTCCTACGAGCAGTACTTC.

This clonotype came up many times. CDR3 DNA sequence: TGTGCCAGCAGTTACCTTGACGGATTCAATCAGCCCCAGCATTTT. Protein product: CASSYLDGFNQPQHF. The V gene is TRBV2, the J gene TRBJ1-5; D is undetermined. Germline V CDR1 and CDR2: SNHLY, FYNNEI. Deletions cut 5 bases from V and 3 bases from J, with 14 bases between. This CDR3 region has 15 residues.

Ten or more counts support this clonotype. The chain carries TRBV6-1 and TRBJ1-2; D not certain. The V and J ends lost 3 bases and 5 bases respectively, with 7 bases between them. From germline, CDR1 is MNHNS and CDR2 SASEGT. The CDR3 covers 12 residues. The CDR3 DNA reads TGTGCCAGCAGTGATTTCGGATATGGCTACACCTTC. This gives the protein CASSDFGYGYTF.

The rearrangement links TRBV24-1 to TRBJ2-5, with 8 nucleotides matching TRBD1. Unmatched junction bases numbered 16, after V lost 7 bases and J lost 4 bases. This CDR3 comprises 17 residues. Germline CDR1 is KGHDR and CDR2 is SFDVKD. CDR3 bases: TGTGCCACCAGCTCCTCTAGGGGCAGGGGGCGCGGAGAGACCCAGTACTTC. Translated: CATSSSRGRGRGETQYF.

This clonotype appeared a few times. The gene calls are TRBV28 and TRBJ2-7; D is undetermined. Per germline, CDR1 MDHEN and CDR2 SYDVKM. This CDR3 contains 15 residues. Trimming cost V 6 bases and J 7 bases, with 22 bases left between them. The CDR3 DNA reads TGTGCCAGCAGCCGCACCCCCTTTTCCGACGGGGAGCAGTACTTC. Protein sequence: CASSRTPFSDGEQYF.

This clonotype was detected many times. The gene calls are TRBV7-2 and TRBJ1-1, with D unclear. The germline gives CDR1 SGHTA, CDR2 FQGNSA. The V end lost 4 bases, the J end lost 6 bases, and 15 bases lay between the germline ends. This CDR3 has 14 amino acids. CDR3 nucleotide sequence: TGTGCCAGCAGCTCCTTACTAGCGGGAGCTGAAGCTTTCTTT. This codes for CASSSLLAGAEAFF.

This clonotype was counted many times. The rearrangement uses TRBV12-3 or TRBV12-4 and TRBJ1-1; D is perhaps TRBD1 (6 bases). The CDR3 loop spans 14 amino acids. Trimming cost V 6 bases and J 5 bases, with 16 bases left between them. In nucleotides, the CDR3 is TGTGCCAGCAGCCTGACAGGAGGCAGGACTGAAGCTTTCTTT. This sequence encodes CASSLTGGRTEAFF.

This clonotype was recorded at least ten times. V gene TRBV28 combines with J gene TRBJ1-2, with 9 bases identical to TRBD1. Per the germline V gene, CDR1 is MDHEN and CDR2 is SYDVKM. This CDR3 region has 15 residues. V lost 3 bases to trimming and J lost 1 base; unmatched junction nucleotides: 3. The CDR3 sequence: CASSLGTGYNYGYTF. For the CDR3, the DNA is TGTGCCAGCAGTTTGGGGACAGGGTATAACTATGGCTACACCTTC.

This clonotype was counted at least ten times. The CDR3 DNA reads as TGTGCCATCAGTGTCCCTACCGGGATCTCCTACGAGCAGTACTTC. It is translated as CAISVPTGISYEQYF. This sequence joins TRBV10-3 and TRBJ2-7; possibly TRBD2 for D (5 bases). CDR3 size: 15 residues. The germline gives CDR1 ENHRY, CDR2 SYGVKD. V was pared by 4 bases and J by 0 bases, with 13 bases between.